Given below is one TCR beta chain in context. Its antigen has not been determined. It has no much larger one-base neighbor in the sample; base qualities were not kept. TCRbeta CDR3 regions were amplified from genomic DNA using the immunoSEQ Assay, a bias-controlled multiplex PCR. The paper's data handling went like this. The number of nucleated cells in each sample was estimated by amplification of reference gene primers within the assay. To quantify the absolute abundance of each unique TCRbeta CDR3 rearrangement, sequence reads were collapsed and filtered. Productive Simpson clonality was computed per sample as the square root of Simpson's diversity index over productive rearrangements. Imported from immuneACCESS, the table was reduced by TCRdb to in-frame sequences with V and J called. These copies leave out some clones; in studies compared against another copy, an unresolved V gene accounts for under half, and the cause of the remainder is not known. The DNA gave D and trimming, while V, J and clone size come from that table. The sample table holds 200,000 to 300,000 clones, of which around 88% were seen once. The top ten constitute approximately 1.3% of the sample.

Whole blood was collected in K2EDTA tubes by collaborating institutions according to the institutions' own protocols. For TCRbeta analysis, collaborators shipped samples in one of three forms: frozen whole blood, isolated PBMCs, or DNA extracted from either of those sample types. This sample is drawn from a study of blood T cell repertoires in COVID-19 (dated by TCRdb to the early 2020s). With regard to the full study: Samples covering the acute and convalescent phases of COVID-19 were provided by collaborators in the United States, Italy and Spain. The material from the prospective study consisted of cDNA or gDNA derived from T cells, B-cell-depleted T cells, or PBMCs. Subjects who had been exposed to COVID-19, were actively infected with it, or had recovered from it provided the deeply sampled blood TCRbeta repertoires that made up the dataset. A freely available public database, intended as a resource for researchers studying the immune response to SARS-CoV-2, is where the repertoires were released. The samples were drawn from the first 160 participants of the ongoing ImmuneRACE study and from over 950 subjects provided by 6 global collaborators. A de-identified subject ID, COVID-19 status, age in years and sex were almost always included in the sample metadata. Where available, HLA class I and class II types were obtained from metadata supplied by the sample provider rather than from assay-based typing. The full study reports these points: The amount of clinical and demographic metadata varied by source and participant and was provided uncurated.

V and J are trimmed by 4 bases and 8 bases, and the gene matches miss 8 bases of the junction. CDR1 and CDR2 were assigned from the germline V gene as SGHTS and YDEGEE. Counted from cysteine to phenylalanine, this CDR3 has 13 amino acids. Only the CDR3 DNA stays, 39 bases, in frame from base 1. This TCR was recovered from a man older than 75 with acute or convalescent COVID-19. The sequencing sample was made of peripheral blood. The sequence joins TRBV5-8 to TRBJ1-2; 7 junctional bases match TRBD1. CDR3 sequence: CASSRDRVGGYTF. The DNA sequence is given as TGTGCCAGCAGCCGAGACAGGGTGGGCGGCTACACCTTC.